Below are 29 T cell receptor beta chains sequenced from a single sample in a study of tumor-infiltrating lymphocytes in primary liver carcinoma (dated 2017 in TCRdb). Without any cell sorting, total RNA and DNA were co-extracted from roughly 18-30 mg of bulk tissue using the AllPrep DNA/RNA mini kit. The sequencing machine was an Illumina HiSeq 2500. Using a constant-region primer and ProtoScript II reverse transcriptase, TCRbeta-specific cDNA was reverse-transcribed from roughly 460 ng total RNA. Construction of the TCRbeta libraries relied on three nested rounds of multiplex PCR, following a slightly modified ARM-PCR procedure. Each of the first two PCR rounds ran for roughly 9 cycles using multiplex TRBV1-TRBV30 forward primers together with a Cbeta reverse primer. TCRdb passed the public sequencing reads through fastp at Q25 and MiXCR, retaining productive beta sequences. One record per CDR3 amino acid sequence lists the most common genes and DNA. A total of roughly 20,000 distinct CDR3 sequences appear in this sample, 65% to 85% of them only once. The top ten hold almost 40% of the sample.

Sample: liver tumor tissue from sampling region 4. This specimen's cell subset or site label, interpreted: tumor region T4, right-lateral pole. The receptors derive from a woman in her 30s with primary liver carcinoma and hepatitis B virus infection.

On this clonotype: One junction end disagrees with the germline gene, perhaps due to a read error. This rearrangement joins TRBV5-1 to TRBJ2-7; D may be TRBD2 (6 bases). The CDR3 runs to 15 residues. Looked up from germline, CDR1 is SGHRS and CDR2 is YFSETQ. The CDR3 is CASSSPLWDSYEHYF. The CDR3 DNA follows: TGCGCAAGCAGCTCCCCCCTTTGGGACTCCTACGAGCACTACTTC.

CDR3 amino acids: CASSCTATNEKLFF. The CDR3 region has the DNA TGTGCCAGCAGTTGTACAGCAACTAATGAAAAACTGTTTTTT. The chain links TRBV6-5 to TRBJ1-4; unclear D gene. V shed 4 bases and J shed 0 bases, with 6 bases lying between them. CDR3 size: 14 residues. The germline V gene encodes CDR1 MNHEY and CDR2 SVGAGI.

Notes on this clonotype: Sequence at one end of the junction differs from germline and may be a read error. The genes are TRBV5-1 and TRBJ2-1; perhaps D is TRBD1 or TRBD2 (5 bases each). The CDR3 totals 16 residues. In germline, CDR1 is SGHRS, CDR2 YFSETQ. The CDR3 sequence is CAGSFAISPGTNEQFF. The CDR3 DNA reads TGCGCCGGCAGCTTTGCGATATCCCCGGGGACCAATGAGCAGTTCTTC.

Comment on this clonotype: A much larger clonotype is one base distant, so this may be a read error. This is likely a read error, given that the CDR3 carries no conserved phenylalanine or tryptophan at its end. The genes are TRBV28 and TRBJ2-7; a weak D match, TRBD1 (6 bases). This CDR3 is built from 13 residues. V was pared by 11 bases and J by 1 base, with 15 bases between. The germline V gene has CDR1 MDHEN and CDR2 SYDVKM. CDR3 bases: TGTGCCGGTAGGACAGTGGAATCCTACGAGCAGTACCTC. This sequence encodes CAGRTVESYEQYL.

The gene calls are TRBV6-2 or TRBV6-3 and TRBJ2-7; 14 bases are shared with TRBD2. Trimming at V came to 6 bases and at J to 4 bases, leaving 5 bases not matched to a gene. CDR1 is MNHEY, CDR2 SVGEGT, per germline. The CDR3 contains 15 residues. CDR3 coding DNA: TGTGCCAGCAGCTCCGGGACTAGCGGGAGATACGAGCAGTACTTC. It translates to CASSSGTSGRYEQYF.

As regards this clonotype: The missing conserved phenylalanine or tryptophan at the end of this CDR3 makes a read error likely. J is TRBJ1-6 and V is TRBV5-6; D ambiguous. Trimming shortened V by 0 bases and J by 10 bases, and 11 bases separated the two germline ends. CDR1 and CDR2 from the germline V gene are SGHDT and YYEEEE. The length of the CDR3 is 14 residues. This chain's CDR3 is CASSLAALGSPLHV. Here the CDR3 DNA reads TGTGCCAGCAGCTTGGCAGCTCTGGGATCACCCCTCCACGTT.

The count of this clonotype is one. The chain recombines TRBV29-1 with TRBJ2-1; 7 bases fit TRBD2. The trim removed 6 bases at V and 15 bases at J, leaving 14 bases unmatched. The CDR3 runs to 12 residues. The germline V gene encodes CDR1 SQVTM and CDR2 ANQGSEA. The CDR3 bases are TGCAGCGTCATTGTGTGGGAGGGCCGAACGTTCTTC. This translates into CSVIVWEGRTFF.

In the case of this clonotype: Its ends do not fully match the called genes, so a read error is possible. The V call is TRBV11-3, the J call TRBJ2-1; a possible D gene is TRBD1 (8 bases). Looked up from germline, CDR1 is SGHNT and CDR2 is YENEEA. The CDR3 runs 15 residues. Here the CDR3 DNA reads TGTGCCAGCAGCCGACTACAGGGGGGGGGGTATGAGCAGTTCTTT. It yields the protein CASSRLQGGGYEQFF.

About this clonotype itself: Germline and junction disagree at one end, which may indicate a read error. The V call is TRBV11-2, the J call TRBJ2-5; D not certain. This CDR3 spans 12 amino acids. CDR1 and CDR2 from the germline V gene are SGHAT and FQNNGV. The CDR3 is CASSIGLETRYF. CDR3 nucleotide sequence: TGCGCCAGCAGCATAGGGTTAGAGACCCGGTACTTC. Complete variable domain (other parts from reference TRBV11-2 and TRBJ2-5): EAGVAQSPRYKIIEKRQSVAFWCNPISGHATLYWYQQILGQGPKLLIQFQNNGVVDDSQLPKDRFSAERLKGVDSTLKIQPAKLEDSAVYLCASSIGLETRYFGPGTRLLVL.

This clonotype was observed a single time. At one of its ends the junction is not consistent with the germline gene, which may arise from a read error. The CDR3 is CASSPRARASLMETQHF. In DNA, the CDR3 is TGTGCCAGCAGTCCCCGGGCCCGGGCTAGTCTCATGGAGACCCAGCACTTC. J is TRBJ2-5 and V is TRBV28; D call uncertain. This CDR3 has 17 residues. Germline CDR1 MDHEN, CDR2 SYDVKM.

This chain joins TRBV29-1 and TRBJ2-1; 8 bases map to TRBD1. Germline V gene sequence: CDR1 SQVTM, CDR2 ANQGSEA. The CDR3 extends over 14 amino acids. V gave up 7 bases and J gave up 13 bases; unmatched junction bases: 18. The CDR3 loop reads CSGTGTGGQETQFF. CDR3 bases: TGCAGCGGGACGGGGACAGGCGGGCAAGAGACTCAGTTCTTC.

Note on this clonotype: No conserved phenylalanine or tryptophan ends this CDR3, so it is likely a read error. The J gene is TRBJ2-5, the V gene TRBV12-3 or TRBV12-4; the D gene is possibly TRBD2 (6 bases). Trimming removed 6 bases at V and 5 bases at J, with 19 bases between. The CDR3 runs 15 residues. CDR3 region: CASSAHPGSEETQYL. The CDR3 region has the DNA TGTGCCAGCAGCGCCCACCCCGGGAGCGAGGAGACCCAGTACTTA.

Concerning this clonotype itself: One junction end disagrees with the germline gene, perhaps due to a read error. The J gene is TRBJ2-2, the V gene TRBV6-5; weak D call: TRBD2 (5 bases). CDR1 is MNHEY and CDR2 is SVGAGI in the germline V gene. The CDR3 extends over 15 amino acids. The CDR3 nucleotides are TGTGCCATCAGTCCGCGGACGGGGTTCACCGGAGAACTGTTTTTT. Translated: CAISPRTGFTGELFF.

Remarks on this clonotype: The junction departs from germline at one end; a sequencing error may be responsible. The chain carries TRBV6-6 and TRBJ2-3; no clear D. The CDR3 consists of 13 residues. The germline V gene encodes CDR1 MNHNY and CDR2 SVGAGI (reference sequence). CDR3 region: CVSSYSRQCTQYF. The CDR3 nucleotides read TGTGTCAGCAGTTACTCGAGACAATGCACGCAGTATTTT.

As for this clonotype: At one end the junction does not follow the germline gene, possibly because of a read error. The rearrangement uses TRBV11-3 and TRBJ2-2, with 13 bases lining up with TRBD2. The CDR3 totals 15 residues. Germline V gene data show CDR1 as SGHNT and CDR2 as YENEEA. The CDR3 DNA sequence: TGTGCCAGCAGCCCCGGGACTAGCGGGACCGGGGAGCTGTTTTTC. Translating gives CASSPGTSGTGELFF.

As regards this clonotype: Sequence at one end of the junction differs from germline and may be a read error. This chain joins TRBV29-1 and TRBJ2-1, with TRBD2 matching over 10 bases. This CDR3 has 17 amino acids. Germline CDR1 reads SQVTM; CDR2 reads ANQGSEA. The CDR3 is CSVEGSRSGRATGERFF. The DNA for the CDR3 is TGCAGCGTTGAAGGGTCGCGGAGCGGGAGGGCCACCGGTGAGCGGTTCTTC.

With regard to this clonotype: At one boundary the junction diverges from the germline segment, which might be a read error. The J gene is TRBJ2-3, the V gene TRBV5-4; possibly TRBD1 for D (5 bases). Germline CDR1 is SGHNT and CDR2 is YYREEE (reference sequence). CDR3 size: 17 residues. Here the CDR3 DNA reads TGTGCCAGCGGCGTAGACGGACACCCTCCACCCTCAGATACGCGGTATTTT. Its translation is CASGVDGHPPPSDTRYF.

Points on this clonotype: This may arise from a read error, as a much more abundant clone is one base away. The genes are TRBV28 and TRBJ2-2, with D perhaps matching TRBD1 (6 bases). The CDR3 loop spans 16 amino acids. Per germline, CDR1 MDHEN and CDR2 SYDVKM. The CDR3 loop is CASSPWDTGLTGEPFF. As DNA, the CDR3 is TGTGCCAGCAGTCCGTGGGACACGGGGCTGACCGGGGAGCCGTTTTTT.

The chain recombines TRBV4-3 with TRBJ2-2; D perhaps matches TRBD2 (5 bases). This CDR3 has 19 residues. V gave up 5 bases and J gave up 0 bases, with 22 bases separating them. Germline V CDR1 and CDR2: LGHNA, YSLEER. DNA for the CDR3: TGCGCCAGCAGCATACTAGTGGTAGGGCCCCGTTCGAACACCGGGGAGCTGTTTTTT. Protein sequence: CASSILVVGPRSNTGELFF.

A note on this clonotype: The junction shows a germline mismatch at one end, possibly a read error. V gene TRBV11-1 combines with J gene TRBJ2-2, with D perhaps being TRBD1 or TRBD2 (5 bases each). Germline CDR1 and CDR2: SGHAT and FQDESV (reference sequence). The CDR3 length is 16 residues. CDR3 nucleotide sequence: TGTGCCATCAGCAGGGTTATGGTGGGAGTGTCTGGGGAGCTGTTTTTT. It encodes CAISRVMVGVSGELFF.

Note on this clonotype: No conserved phenylalanine or tryptophan ends this CDR3, so it is likely a read error. The limits of the CDR3 on the DNA are not certain, so only TCRdb's listed CDR3 is given. The V call is TRBV28, the J call TRBJ2-1; the table assigns TRBD2, which was not confirmed against the DNA. Germline V gene data show CDR1 as MDHEN and CDR2 as SYDVKM. Including both end residues, the CDR3 is 15 amino acids long. CDR3 loop: CASSFGTSSYNEQSS.

A note on this clonotype: At one of its ends the junction is not consistent with the germline gene, which may arise from a read error. The chain joins TRBV4-2 to TRBJ1-2; D is ambiguous. This CDR3 region has 15 residues. Germline CDR1 LGHNA, CDR2 YNFKEQ. CDR3 nucleotides: TGTGCCAGCAGGCAACATCGTGGGGTAGCCTATGGCTACACGTTC. As protein: CASRQHRGVAYGYTF.

Details on this clonotype: This could be a read error, since a much larger clone is one nucleotide away. The rearrangement joins TRBV20-1 to TRBJ1-2, with D uncertain. The length of the CDR3 is 14 residues. The germline V gene encodes CDR1 DFQATT and CDR2 SNEGSKA (reference sequence). The V gene lost 5 bases and the J gene lost 4 bases, with 17 bases spanning the gap. CDR3 sequence reads: CSAVLDRRFYGYTF. The DNA of the CDR3 is TGCAGTGCTGTCCTGGACCGTCGCTTCTATGGCTACACCTTC.

As to this clonotype: One junction end does not reproduce the germline sequence, and a read error may be involved. The chain couples TRBV4-1 to TRBJ2-5, with D possibly being TRBD1 or TRBD2 (5 bases each). This CDR3 spans 15 amino acids. In germline, CDR1 is MGHRA, CDR2 YSYEKL. The CDR3 bases are TGCGCCAGCAGCCAGGGGACGGCATACCAAGAGATCCAGTACTTC. Protein sequence: CASSQGTAYQEIQYF.

As regards this clonotype: Germline and junction disagree at one end, which may indicate a read error. This sequence joins TRBV11-2 and TRBJ2-4, with 8 positions matching TRBD2. This CDR3 has 21 amino acids. CDR1 is SGHAT, CDR2 FQNNGV, per germline. DNA for the CDR3: TGTGCTAGCAGCCATGCCGGGACATTTACCGGGACTAGGGGGAGACAAAGCATTCAGTACTTC. The encoded protein is CASSHAGTFTGTRGRQSIQYF.

This chain links TRBV11-2 with TRBJ1-1, with 10 positions matching TRBD1. V gave up 5 bases and J gave up 13 bases; unmatched junction bases: 31. CDR3 length: 20 amino acids. Germline V gives CDR1 SGHAT, CDR2 FQNNGV. DNA of the CDR3: TGTGCCAGCAGCGCTCGGGACAGGGGACGCAAGAGGTTGAGTAACACTGAGGTTTTCTTT. This codes for CASSARDRGRKRLSNTEVFF.

On this clonotype itself: With a much larger clone just one base away, this may be a read error. The genes are TRBV28 and TRBJ1-5; D remains unclear. This CDR3 spans 14 amino acids. The V end lost 6 bases, the J end lost 1 base, and 10 bases lay between the germline ends. Germline V lookup: CDR1 MDHEN, CDR2 SYDVKM. DNA for the CDR3: TGTGCCAGCAGAAGCAGGCTCAGCAATCAGCCCCAGCATTTT. This encodes CASRSRLSNQPQHF.

This clonotype was observed a single time. The rearrangement joins TRBV6-5 to TRBJ2-2; D perhaps matches TRBD2 (6 bases). V was cut by 6 bases and J by 4 bases, with 18 bases left in between. The germline V gene has CDR1 MNHEY and CDR2 SVGAGI. This CDR3 is built from 16 residues. CDR3 protein: CASRWTNVRCTGELFF. Here the CDR3 DNA reads TGTGCCAGCAGGTGGACTAACGTCCGATGCACCGGGGAGCTGTTTTTT.

Turning to this clonotype: Its ends do not fully match the called genes, so a read error is possible. The V gene is TRBV10-3, the J gene TRBJ2-5; D not resolved. The V gene's germline CDR1 is ENHRY and CDR2 SYGVKD. This CDR3 has 15 residues. The CDR3 loop is CATSESATIEETQYF. As DNA, the CDR3 is TGTGCCACCAGTGAGTCGGCTACCATAGAAGAGACCCAGTACTTC.